Listed here are 24 T cell receptor beta chains from one sample, sequenced in a study of cytomegalovirus exposure and HLA in healthy donors. The PCR was carried out with 60 Vbeta primers and 13 Jbeta primers. Some clones are missing from TCRdb's copy, which holds only in-frame ones; the method was immunoSEQ multiplex PCR. Of 84,000 or so clones in the sample, less than 85% were seen once. The sample was PBMCs. These receptors all stem from a human donor in good health.

The chain recombines TRBV9 with TRBJ2-2; tentatively, D is TRBD2 (6 bases). Trimming removed 6 bases at V and 0 bases at J, with 12 bases between. The CDR3 is 15 amino acids. Looked up from germline, CDR1 is SGDLS and CDR2 is YYNGEE. The CDR3 region has the DNA TGTGCCAGCAACCCCGGGGGAACGAACACCGGGGAGCTGTTTTTT. Translating it yields CASNPGGTNTGELFF.

This clone was detected only a few times. This rearrangement joins TRBV19 to TRBJ2-3; TRBD2 agrees at 8 bases. The CDR3 has 15 amino acids. The trim removed 4 bases at V and 3 bases at J, leaving 6 bases unmatched. Germline CDR1 and CDR2: LNHDA and SQIVND (reference sequence). As DNA, the CDR3 is TGTGCCAGTAGTACTTACGGGGGGGCTACAGATACGCAGTATTTT. Amino acids: CASSTYGGATDTQYF.

J is TRBJ1-3 and V is TRBV7-9, with a possible D match to TRBD1 (5 bases). Looked up from germline, CDR1 is SEHNR and CDR2 is FQNEAQ (reference sequence). Trimming cost V 4 bases and J 0 bases, with 10 bases left between them. This CDR3 comprises 15 residues. Here the CDR3 DNA reads TGTGCCAGCAGCTACCCAGGGTCCTCTGGAAACACCATATATTTT. Its protein product is CASSYPGSSGNTIYF.

The genes are TRBV4-1 and TRBJ2-7; 7 positions agree with TRBD1. This CDR3 comprises 16 residues. Germline CDR1 and CDR2: MGHRA and YSYEKL. Germline trimming cut 0 bases from V and 0 bases from J; bases unmatched to any gene: 5. The CDR3 DNA sequence: TGCGCCAGCAGCCAAGATTCAGGGACAGCCTCCTACGAGCAGTACTTC. Protein: CASSQDSGTASYEQYF.

This clone was counted only a few times. The V and J genes are TRBV6-5 and TRBJ1-5, with 12 bases lining up with TRBD1. This CDR3 region has 15 residues. The V gene's germline CDR1 is MNHEY and CDR2 SVGAGI. V lost 6 bases, J lost 6 bases, and 6 bases stayed unmatched. The CDR3 here is CASSPGQGARQPQHF. CDR3 coding DNA: TGTGCCAGCAGCCCGGGACAGGGGGCCCGTCAGCCCCAGCATTTT.

In nucleotides, the CDR3 is TGTGCCAGCTCACCAGACAGGGTGGTTTACGAGCAGTACTTC. Amino acids: CASSPDRVVYEQYF. The chain is built from TRBV18 and TRBJ2-7; 7 bases align to TRBD1. The germline gives CDR1 KGHSH, CDR2 LQKENI. This CDR3 spans 14 amino acids. V gave up 2 bases and J gave up 4 bases; unmatched junction bases: 5.

V usage is TRBV10-3 and J usage is TRBJ2-7; 14 bases align to TRBD2. Trimming removed 2 bases from V and 1 base from J; junction bases left unmatched: 7. The V gene's germline CDR1 is ENHRY and CDR2 SYGVKD. The CDR3 sequence is 18 residues long. Written as DNA, the CDR3 is TGTGCCATCAGTGAGCCGGGGGGGACTAGCGGGGGTTCCTACGAGCAGTACTTC. Translation: CAISEPGGTSGGSYEQYF.

The V call is TRBV7-2, the J call TRBJ2-7, with 7 positions matching TRBD2. The V and J ends lost 3 bases and 3 bases, in that order; junction bases with no gene match: 2. This CDR3 region has 13 residues. The germline CDR1 and CDR2 sequences are SGHTA and FQGNSA. This CDR3 is CASSFTGGYEQYF. The DNA for the CDR3 is TGTGCCAGCAGCTTCACGGGGGGCTACGAGCAGTACTTC. The full variable domain, with the rest looked up from reference TRBV7-2 and TRBJ2-7, is GAGVSQSPSNKVTEKGKDVELRCDPISGHTALYWYRQSLGQGLEFLIYFQGNSAPDKSGLPSDRFSAERTGGSVSTLTIQRTQQEDSAVYLCASSFTGGYEQYFGPGTRLTVT.

This chain joins TRBV27 and TRBJ1-6; 8 bases line up with TRBD1. This CDR3 has 16 amino acids. V shed 4 bases and J 4 bases; nucleotides not matched to a gene: 6. The germline V gene encodes CDR1 MNHEY and CDR2 SMNVEV (reference sequence). The CDR3 DNA is TGTGCCAGCAGTTCCCGGGACAGGCTTTATAATTCACCCCTCCACTTT. Protein sequence: CASSSRDRLYNSPLHF.

The rearrangement joins TRBV9 to TRBJ1-5, with 10 bases fitting TRBD1. The germline gives CDR1 SGDLS, CDR2 YYNGEE. This CDR3 comprises 17 residues. J lost 6 bases, V lost 3 bases, and 12 bases had no gene match. The CDR3 spells CASSEGPGTGDSQPQHF. In nucleotides, the CDR3 is TGTGCCAGCAGCGAAGGTCCCGGGACAGGGGACAGTCAGCCCCAGCATTTT.

The chain links TRBV15 to TRBJ2-2; D unresolved. Looked up from germline, CDR1 is LNHNV and CDR2 is YYDKDF (reference sequence). Deletions cut 5 bases from V and 5 bases from J, with 6 bases between. CDR3 length: 12 amino acids. CDR3 DNA: TGTGCCACCAGCCCCGGGACCGGGGAGCTGTTTTTT. It specifies CATSPGTGELFF.

This clone was seen a handful of times. DNA for the CDR3: TGCGCCAGCAGCCGGAACGGCGGCTCCTACAATGAGCAGTTCTTC. This translates into CASSRNGGSYNEQFF. V is TRBV5-1 and J is TRBJ2-1; D ambiguous. The CDR3 extends over 15 amino acids. CDR1 is SGHRS and CDR2 is YFSETQ in the germline V gene. V was pared by 4 bases and J by 0 bases, with 11 bases between.

This chain uses TRBV10-3 with TRBJ1-5, with D hard to call. The germline CDR1 and CDR2 sequences are ENHRY and SYGVKD. The CDR3 extends over 14 amino acids. The V gene lost 6 bases and the J gene lost 3 bases, with 12 bases spanning the gap. CDR3 loop: CAIRSGLINQPQHF. As DNA, the CDR3 is TGTGCCATCAGATCAGGACTTATCAATCAGCCCCAGCATTTT.

This clone has just a few counts. V gene TRBV5-6 combines with J gene TRBJ2-7; D uncertain. The CDR3 is 13 amino acids. The germline V gene has CDR1 SGHDT and CDR2 YYEEEE. Trimming shortened V by 1 base and J by 4 bases, and 9 bases separated the two germline ends. In DNA form, the CDR3 reads TGTGCCAGCAGCTTGTTACAGCATTACGAGCAGTACTTC. Protein sequence: CASSLLQHYEQYF.

This chain uses TRBV5-1 with TRBJ2-3, with 10 bases aligning to TRBD1. The CDR3 extends over 16 amino acids. Germline CDR1 and CDR2: SGHRS and YFSETQ. Trimming took 2 bases from V and 3 from J; bases not matched to a gene: 6. DNA for the CDR3: TGCGCCAGCAGCTTCATGGGACAGGGGTCTACAGATACGCAGTATTTT. Translated: CASSFMGQGSTDTQYF.

V is TRBV9 and J is TRBJ1-1; TRBD1 is a possible D gene (5 bases). This CDR3 has 15 amino acids. The germline gives CDR1 SGDLS, CDR2 YYNGEE. The V and J ends lost 3 bases and 1 base respectively, with 13 bases between them. The CDR3 sequence: CASSAEGRGNTEAFF. The CDR3 DNA is TGTGCCAGCAGCGCGGAGGGGAGGGGGAACACTGAAGCTTTCTTT.

CDR3 in amino acids: CASSRDRYNSPLHF. The CDR3 nucleotides read TGTGCCAGCAGCCGGGACAGGTATAATTCACCCCTCCACTTT. This sequence joins TRBV2 and TRBJ1-6; 8 nucleotides match TRBD1. From germline, CDR1 is SNHLY and CDR2 FYNNEI. This CDR3 region has 14 residues. V gave up 6 bases and J gave up 4 bases; unmatched junction bases: 2.

The chain joins TRBV11-2 to TRBJ2-5; 7 bases fit TRBD2. The end of the DNA is better explained by TRBJ2-7, so the J call may be wrong. CDR3 length: 15 amino acids. Germline V gene lookup returns CDR1 SGHAT and CDR2 FQNNGV. The CDR3 DNA is TGTGCCAGCAGCTTAGATCCCAGCGGGGTTTACGAGCAGTACTTC. This sequence encodes CASSLDPSGVYEQYF.

The chain links TRBV25-1 to TRBJ2-7; weak D call: TRBD1 (5 bases). Germline loops: CDR1 MGHDK, CDR2 SYGVNS. CDR3 length: 14 residues. V gave up 5 bases and J gave up 1 base, with 12 bases separating them. The CDR3 region is CASSSHRQSYEQYF. CDR3 nucleotides: TGTGCCAGCAGTTCCCATCGACAGTCCTACGAGCAGTACTTC.

This clone was observed a single time. The chain couples TRBV4-3 to TRBJ2-7, with a tentative D call TRBD1 (6 bases). Trimming took 3 bases from V and 2 from J, leaving 14 bases between them. Germline V gives CDR1 LGHNA, CDR2 YSLEER. The CDR3 extends over 15 amino acids. The CDR3 reads CASSQGAAGAYEQYF. The CDR3 DNA reads as TGCGCCAGCAGCCAGGGAGCGGCAGGGGCCTACGAGCAGTACTTC.

This chain joins TRBV29-1 and TRBJ2-1; D is ambiguous. Trimming removed 2 bases from V and 11 bases from J, with 7 bases in between. Germline V gene data show CDR1 as SQVTM and CDR2 as ANQGSEA. This CDR3 comprises 10 residues. CDR3 coding DNA: TGCAGCGTTGAAAACTATCAGCAGTTCTTC. It encodes CSVENYQQFF.

The chain joins TRBV25-1 to TRBJ1-1; 12 nucleotides match TRBD1. The germline V gene encodes CDR1 MGHDK and CDR2 SYGVNS. Trimming cost V 8 bases and J 1 base; bases outside gene matches: 5. This CDR3 is 15 amino acids long. The CDR3 sequence is CASGGDRGRNTEAFF. The CDR3 DNA is TGTGCCAGCGGGGGGGACAGGGGGCGGAACACTGAAGCTTTCTTT.

The chain links TRBV5-1 to TRBJ2-2; TRBD2 matches at 8 bases. The CDR3 contains 17 residues. Trimming cost V 0 bases and J 2 bases; bases outside gene matches: 6. Germline CDR1 is SGHRS and CDR2 is YFSETQ. The CDR3 is CASSLVGGGTNTGELFF. The DNA of the CDR3 is TGCGCCAGCAGCTTGGTCGGCGGGGGGACCAACACCGGGGAGCTGTTTTTT. Supplemented by reference TRBV5-1 and TRBJ2-2, the full variable domain reads KAGVTQTPRYLIKTRGQQVTLSCSPISGHRSVSWYQQTPGQGLQFLFEYFSETQRNKGNFPGRFSGRQFSNSRSEMNVSTLELGDSALYLCASSLVGGGTNTGELFFGEGSRLTVL.

This chain's CDR3 is CASSRQGTEKLFF. CDR3 bases: TGTGCCAGCAGTAGGCAGGGTACTGAAAAACTGTTTTTT. This chain connects TRBV25-1 to TRBJ1-4; possibly TRBD1 for D (5 bases). The CDR3 is 13 residues long. Trimming took 5 bases from V and 7 from J, leaving 11 bases between them. Germline CDR1 reads MGHDK; CDR2 reads SYGVNS.